The next 9 T cell receptor beta chains were all read from a single sample in a study of graft-versus-host responses after intestinal transplantation. Their antigens remain unidentified. The data were produced by immunoSEQ multiplex PCR, yet TCRdb's version contains in-frame clones alone and is incomplete. The sample has about 66,000 clones, roughly 87% seen once. Sequences were derived from unstimulated CD8+ T cells sorted from spleen or lymph node cells, sampled before intestinal transplant. Every receptor here comes from a human donor who received an intestinal transplant.

J is TRBJ1-2 and V is TRBV9; possibly TRBD1 for D (6 bases). The CDR3 contains 14 residues. V was clipped by 0 bases and J by 4 bases, with 10 bases between them. Germline lookup yields CDR1 SGDLS and CDR2 YYNGEE. The CDR3 loop is CASSVGDTAYGYTF. DNA of the CDR3: TGTGCCAGCAGCGTAGGGGACACCGCCTATGGCTACACCTTC.

The genes are TRBV19 and TRBJ1-6; no firm D call. Trimming stripped 3 bases from V and 10 bases from J, with 13 bases between. The CDR3 consists of 14 residues. Germline V gene data show CDR1 as LNHDA and CDR2 as SQIVND (reference sequence). In nucleotides, the CDR3 is TGTGCCAGTAGTATCGGTCTCCGGGAGTCACCCCTCCACTTT. Protein: CASSIGLRESPLHF.

The gene calls are TRBV6-5 and TRBJ1-1, with TRBD1 as a possible D gene (5 bases). This CDR3 is 15 amino acids long. With 0 bases removed from V and 4 bases from J, the gap between germline ends came to 12 bases. Germline CDR1 reads MNHEY; CDR2 reads SVGAGI. CDR3 region: CASSYSEGRATEAFF. CDR3 coding DNA: TGTGCCAGCAGTTACTCGGAGGGACGGGCCACTGAAGCTTTCTTT.

The rearrangement joins TRBV5-1 to TRBJ1-4; D gene uncertain. The V gene's germline CDR1 is SGHRS and CDR2 YFSETQ. V shed 6 bases and J shed 2 bases, with 8 bases lying between them. This CDR3 comprises 13 residues. The chain's CDR3 is CASIWATNEKLFF. DNA for the CDR3: TGCGCCAGCATTTGGGCGACTAATGAAAAACTGTTTTTT.

Only one count was recorded for this clone. This chain uses TRBV7-6 with TRBJ1-2, with D hard to call. Germline values: CDR1 SGHVS, CDR2 FNYEAQ. The CDR3 covers 13 residues. The ends were cut back, 3 bases at V and 6 bases at J, with 11 bases in the middle. The CDR3 DNA sequence: TGTGCCAGCAGCTTTGGCGGATTCGATGGCTACACCTTC. Its protein is CASSFGGFDGYTF.

The chain combines TRBV9 with TRBJ2-5; D remains ambiguous. This CDR3 region has 13 residues. Germline assignment: CDR1 SGDLS and CDR2 YYNGEE. Trimming removed 0 bases from V and 5 bases from J, with 8 bases in between. The CDR3 loop is CASSVVPGETQYF. The CDR3 region has the DNA TGTGCCAGCAGCGTAGTTCCCGGGGAGACCCAGTACTTC.

This clone was observed once. CDR3 residues: CASSEYRTNYTEAFF. The CDR3 DNA reads as TGTGCCAGCAGTGAATACCGGACAAACTACACTGAAGCTTTCTTT. This chain uses TRBV6-1 with TRBJ1-1; D might be TRBD1 (5 bases). The ends were cut back, 2 bases at V and 3 bases at J, with 13 bases in the middle. This CDR3 comprises 15 residues. Germline values: CDR1 MNHNS, CDR2 SASEGT.

The chain employs TRBV6-1 and TRBJ2-5, with 8 bases aligning to TRBD1. This CDR3 spans 17 amino acids. CDR1 and CDR2 from the germline V gene are MNHNS and SASEGT. V trimming: 5 bases; J trimming: 3 bases; junction bases outside the gene matches: 14. The CDR3 spells CASSKDRGILFEETQYF. The CDR3 DNA sequence: TGTGCCAGCAGTAAAGACAGGGGAATTTTATTTGAAGAGACCCAGTACTTC.

The chain links TRBV11-2 to TRBJ2-3; D might be TRBD1 (6 bases). Germline assignment: CDR1 SGHAT and CDR2 FQNNGV. The ends were cut back, 9 bases at V and 0 bases at J, with 13 bases in the middle. The CDR3 contains 14 residues. The CDR3 DNA follows: TGTGCCAGTACCGGGACACAAAGCACAGATACGCAGTATTTT. Protein sequence: CASTGTQSTDTQYF.